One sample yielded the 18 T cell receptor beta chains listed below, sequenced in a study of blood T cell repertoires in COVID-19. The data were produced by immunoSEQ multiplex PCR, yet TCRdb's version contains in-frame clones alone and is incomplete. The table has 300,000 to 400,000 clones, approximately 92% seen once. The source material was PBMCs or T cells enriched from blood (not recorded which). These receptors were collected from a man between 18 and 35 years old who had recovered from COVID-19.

The CDR3 is CASSPQGENTEAFF. In DNA, the CDR3 is TGTGCCAGCAGCCCTCAGGGGGAGAACACTGAAGCTTTCTTT. The chain has TRBV7-8 and TRBJ1-1; 7 nucleotides agree with TRBD1. With 5 bases clipped from V and 1 base from J, the junction kept 4 bases outside the gene matches. The CDR3 contains 14 residues. The V gene's germline CDR1 is SGHVS and CDR2 FQNEAQ.

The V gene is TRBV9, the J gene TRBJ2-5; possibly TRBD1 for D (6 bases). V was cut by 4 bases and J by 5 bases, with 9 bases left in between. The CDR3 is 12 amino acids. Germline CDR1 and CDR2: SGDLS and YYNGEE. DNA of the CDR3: TGTGCCAGCAGCCCTACAGGGGAGACCCAGTACTTC. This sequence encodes CASSPTGETQYF.

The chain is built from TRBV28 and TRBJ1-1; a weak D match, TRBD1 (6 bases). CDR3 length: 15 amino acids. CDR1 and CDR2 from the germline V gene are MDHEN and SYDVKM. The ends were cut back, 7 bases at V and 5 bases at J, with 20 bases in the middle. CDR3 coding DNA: TGTGCCAGCACCTTCGAGGGGGTAGGTGGGACTGAAGCTTTCTTT. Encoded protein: CASTFEGVGGTEAFF.

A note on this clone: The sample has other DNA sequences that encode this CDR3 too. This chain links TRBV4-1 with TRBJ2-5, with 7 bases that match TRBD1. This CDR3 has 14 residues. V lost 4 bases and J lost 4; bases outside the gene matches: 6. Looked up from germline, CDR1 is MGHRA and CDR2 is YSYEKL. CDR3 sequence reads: CASSLQGLGETQYF. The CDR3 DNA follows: TGCGCCAGCAGCCTACAGGGGCTGGGAGAGACCCAGTACTTC.

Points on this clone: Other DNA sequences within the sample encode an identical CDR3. Here the CDR3 reads CASSLSANEQFF. The CDR3 DNA follows: TGTGCCAGCAGTCTCAGCGCCAATGAGCAGTTCTTC. The chain uses TRBV12-3 or TRBV12-4 and TRBJ2-1; no definite D call. The CDR3 contains 12 residues. Between the trimmed V and J ends, which lost 5 bases and 6 bases, there was a span of 8 bases.

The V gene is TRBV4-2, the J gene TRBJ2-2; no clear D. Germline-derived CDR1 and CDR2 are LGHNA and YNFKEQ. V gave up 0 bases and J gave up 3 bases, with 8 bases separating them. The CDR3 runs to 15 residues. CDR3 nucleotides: TGTGCCAGCAGCCAAGATTTTCCTTACACCGGGGAGCTGTTTTTT. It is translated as CASSQDFPYTGELFF.

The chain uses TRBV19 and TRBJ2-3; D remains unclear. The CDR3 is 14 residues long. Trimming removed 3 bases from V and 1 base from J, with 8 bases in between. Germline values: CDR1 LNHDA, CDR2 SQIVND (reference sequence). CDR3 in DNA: TGTGCCAGTAGTATTGAGGCGGGCACAGATACGCAGTATTTT. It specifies CASSIEAGTDTQYF.

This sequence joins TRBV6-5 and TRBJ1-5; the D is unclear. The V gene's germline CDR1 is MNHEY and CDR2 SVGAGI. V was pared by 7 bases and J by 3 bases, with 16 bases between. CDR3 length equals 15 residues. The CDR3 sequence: CASKGTGNFNQPQHF. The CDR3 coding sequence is TGTGCCAGCAAAGGTACGGGGAACTTCAATCAGCCCCAGCATTTT.

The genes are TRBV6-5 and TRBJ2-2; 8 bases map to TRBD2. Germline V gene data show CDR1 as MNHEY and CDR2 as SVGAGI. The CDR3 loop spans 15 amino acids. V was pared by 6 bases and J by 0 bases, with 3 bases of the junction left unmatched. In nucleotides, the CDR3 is TGTGCCAGCAGCCCAGCGGGGGCGAACACCGGGGAGCTGTTTTTT. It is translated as CASSPAGANTGELFF.

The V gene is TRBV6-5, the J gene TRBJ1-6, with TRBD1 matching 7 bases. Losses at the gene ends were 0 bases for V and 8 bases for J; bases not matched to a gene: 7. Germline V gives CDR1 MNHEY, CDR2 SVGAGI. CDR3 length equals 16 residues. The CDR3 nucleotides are TGTGCCAGCAGTTACTCGACAGGGCCCTTCCATTCACCCCTCCACTTT. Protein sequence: CASSYSTGPFHSPLHF.

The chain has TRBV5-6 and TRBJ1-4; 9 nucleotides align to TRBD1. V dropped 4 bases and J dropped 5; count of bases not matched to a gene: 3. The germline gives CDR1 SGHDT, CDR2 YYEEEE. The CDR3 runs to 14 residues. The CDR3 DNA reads TGTGCCAGCAGCCCGACAGGGGGGAATGAAAAACTGTTTTTT. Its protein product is CASSPTGGNEKLFF. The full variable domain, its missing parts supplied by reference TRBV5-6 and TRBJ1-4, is DAGVTQSPTHLIKTRGQQVTLRCSPKSGHDTVSWYQQALGQGPQFIFQYYEEEERQRGNFPDRFSGHQFPNYSSELNVNALLLGDSALYLCASSPTGGNEKLFFGSGTQLSVL.

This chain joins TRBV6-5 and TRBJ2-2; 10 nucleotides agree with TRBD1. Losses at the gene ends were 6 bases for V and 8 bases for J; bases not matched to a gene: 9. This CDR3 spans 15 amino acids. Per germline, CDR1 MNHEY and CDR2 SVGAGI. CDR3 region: CASRGPGQGSGELFF. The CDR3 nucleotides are TGTGCCAGCAGGGGACCGGGACAGGGGTCTGGGGAGCTGTTTTTT.

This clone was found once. The CDR3 nucleotides are TGTGCCAGCAGTAGGGGGCAAGTGAACACTGAAGCTTTCTTT. Translation: CASSRGQVNTEAFF. The chain combines TRBV2 with TRBJ1-1, with 7 positions matching TRBD1. Looked up from germline, CDR1 is SNHLY and CDR2 is FYNNEI. Trimming removed 5 bases from V and 0 bases from J; junction bases left unmatched: 3. The CDR3 loop spans 14 amino acids.

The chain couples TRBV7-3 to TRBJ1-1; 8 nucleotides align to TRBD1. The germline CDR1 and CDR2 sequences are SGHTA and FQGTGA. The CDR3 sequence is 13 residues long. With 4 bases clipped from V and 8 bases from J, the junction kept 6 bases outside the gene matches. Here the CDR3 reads CASSSDRATEAFF. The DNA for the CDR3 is TGTGCCAGCAGCTCGGACAGGGCGACCGAAGCTTTCTTT.

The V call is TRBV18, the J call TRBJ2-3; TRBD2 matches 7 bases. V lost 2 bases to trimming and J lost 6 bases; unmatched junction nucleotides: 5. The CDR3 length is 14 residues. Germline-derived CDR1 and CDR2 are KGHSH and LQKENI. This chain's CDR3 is CASSPTSEPDTQYF. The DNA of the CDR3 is TGTGCCAGCTCACCAACTAGCGAGCCGGATACGCAGTATTTT.

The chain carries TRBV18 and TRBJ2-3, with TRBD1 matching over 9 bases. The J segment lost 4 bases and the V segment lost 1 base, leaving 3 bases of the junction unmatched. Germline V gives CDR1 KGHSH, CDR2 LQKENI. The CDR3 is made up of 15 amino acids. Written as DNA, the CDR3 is TGTGCCAGCTCACCACGGGACAGGGCATCAGATACGCAGTATTTT. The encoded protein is CASSPRDRASDTQYF.

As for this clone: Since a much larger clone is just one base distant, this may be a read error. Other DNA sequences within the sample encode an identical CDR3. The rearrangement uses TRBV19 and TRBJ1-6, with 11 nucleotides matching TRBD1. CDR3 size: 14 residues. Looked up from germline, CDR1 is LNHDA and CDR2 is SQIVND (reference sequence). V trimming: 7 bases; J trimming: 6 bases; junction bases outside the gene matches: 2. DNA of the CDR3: TGTGCCAGTATGGACAGGGGGCTTAATTCACCCCTCCACTTT. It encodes CASMDRGLNSPLHF.

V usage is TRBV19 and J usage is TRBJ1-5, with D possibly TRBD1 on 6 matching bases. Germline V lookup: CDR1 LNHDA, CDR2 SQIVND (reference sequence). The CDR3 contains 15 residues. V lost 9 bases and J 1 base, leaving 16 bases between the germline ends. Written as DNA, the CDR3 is TGTGCCAGCCAGGAGGCAGGGGTGAGCAATCAGCCCCAGCATTTT. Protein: CASQEAGVSNQPQHF.